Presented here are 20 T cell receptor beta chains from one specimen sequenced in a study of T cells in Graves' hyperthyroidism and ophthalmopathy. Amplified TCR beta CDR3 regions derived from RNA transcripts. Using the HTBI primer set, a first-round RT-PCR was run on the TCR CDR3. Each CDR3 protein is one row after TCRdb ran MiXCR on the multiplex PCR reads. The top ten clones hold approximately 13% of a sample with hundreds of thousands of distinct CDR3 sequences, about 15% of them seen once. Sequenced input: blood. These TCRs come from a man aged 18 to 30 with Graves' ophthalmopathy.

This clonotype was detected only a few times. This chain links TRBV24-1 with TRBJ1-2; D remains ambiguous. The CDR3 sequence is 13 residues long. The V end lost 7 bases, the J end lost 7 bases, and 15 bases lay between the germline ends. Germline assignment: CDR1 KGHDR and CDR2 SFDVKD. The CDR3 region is CATRDGVRGGYTF. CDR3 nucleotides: TGTGCCACCAGAGACGGGGTTCGGGGTGGCTACACCTTC.

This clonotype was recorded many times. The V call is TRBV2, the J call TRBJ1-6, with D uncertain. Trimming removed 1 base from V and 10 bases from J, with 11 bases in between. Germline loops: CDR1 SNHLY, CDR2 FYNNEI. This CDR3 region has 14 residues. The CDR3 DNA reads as TGTGCCAGCAGTGAAGGTTTCCTAGGGTCACCCCTCCACTTT. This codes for CASSEGFLGSPLHF.

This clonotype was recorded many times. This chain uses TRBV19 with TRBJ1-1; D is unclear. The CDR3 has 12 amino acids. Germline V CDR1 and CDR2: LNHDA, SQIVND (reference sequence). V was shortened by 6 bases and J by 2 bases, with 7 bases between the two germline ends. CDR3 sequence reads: CASRDRNTEAFF. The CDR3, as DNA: TGTGCCAGTAGAGACCGAAACACTGAAGCTTTCTTT.

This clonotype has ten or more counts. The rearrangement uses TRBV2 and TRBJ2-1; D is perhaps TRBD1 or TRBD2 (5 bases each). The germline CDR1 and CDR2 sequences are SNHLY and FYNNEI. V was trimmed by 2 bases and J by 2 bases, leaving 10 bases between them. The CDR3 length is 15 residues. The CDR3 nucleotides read TGTGCCAGCAGTGAACGGGGCCCTGCCTACAATGAGCAGTTCTTC. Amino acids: CASSERGPAYNEQFF. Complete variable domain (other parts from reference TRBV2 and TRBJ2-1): EPEVTQTPSHQVTQMGQEVILRCVPISNHLYFYWYRQILGQKVEFLVSFYNNEISEKSEIFDDQFSVERPDGSNFTLKIRSTKLEDSAMYFCASSERGPAYNEQFFGPGTRLTVL.

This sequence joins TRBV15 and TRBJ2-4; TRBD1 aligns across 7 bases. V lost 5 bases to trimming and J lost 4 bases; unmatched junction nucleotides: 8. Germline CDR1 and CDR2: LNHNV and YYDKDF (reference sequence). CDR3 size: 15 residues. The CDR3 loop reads CATSSFDRVKNIQYF. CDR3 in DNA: TGTGCCACCAGCTCCTTCGACAGGGTTAAAAACATTCAGTACTTC.

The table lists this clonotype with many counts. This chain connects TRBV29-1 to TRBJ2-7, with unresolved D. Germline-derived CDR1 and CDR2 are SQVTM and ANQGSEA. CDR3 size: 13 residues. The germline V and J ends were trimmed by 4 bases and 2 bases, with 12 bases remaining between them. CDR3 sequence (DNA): TGCAGCGTTGGCCTCCAGTTCCCCTACGAGCAGTACTTC. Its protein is CSVGLQFPYEQYF.

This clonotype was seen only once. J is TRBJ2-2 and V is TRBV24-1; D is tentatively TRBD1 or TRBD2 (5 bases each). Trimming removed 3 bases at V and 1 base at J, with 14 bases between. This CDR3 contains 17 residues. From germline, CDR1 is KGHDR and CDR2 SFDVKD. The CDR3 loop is CATSDPRGTVNTGELFF. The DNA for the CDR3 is TGTGCCACCAGTGATCCGCGAGGGACGGTGAACACCGGGGAGCTGTTTTTT.

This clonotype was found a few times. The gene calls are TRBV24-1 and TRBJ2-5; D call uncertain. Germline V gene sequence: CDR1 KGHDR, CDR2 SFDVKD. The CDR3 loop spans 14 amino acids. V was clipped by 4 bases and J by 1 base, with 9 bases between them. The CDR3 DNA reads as TGTGCCACCAGTGACTTGATGACCCAAGAGACCCAGTACTTC. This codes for CATSDLMTQETQYF.

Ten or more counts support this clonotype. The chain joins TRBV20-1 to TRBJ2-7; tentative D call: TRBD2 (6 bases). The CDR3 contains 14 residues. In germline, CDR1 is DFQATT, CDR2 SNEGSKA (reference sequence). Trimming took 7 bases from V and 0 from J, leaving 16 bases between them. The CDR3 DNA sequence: TGCAGTGAAGCCAGATTAGCGGTCTCCTACGAGCAGTACTTC. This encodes CSEARLAVSYEQYF.

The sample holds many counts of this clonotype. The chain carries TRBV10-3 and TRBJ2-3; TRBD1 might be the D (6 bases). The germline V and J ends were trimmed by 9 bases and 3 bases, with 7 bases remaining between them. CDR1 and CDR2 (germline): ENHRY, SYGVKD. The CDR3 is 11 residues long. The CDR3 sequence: CAMQGTDTQYF. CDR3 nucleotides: TGTGCCATGCAGGGGACAGATACGCAGTATTTT.

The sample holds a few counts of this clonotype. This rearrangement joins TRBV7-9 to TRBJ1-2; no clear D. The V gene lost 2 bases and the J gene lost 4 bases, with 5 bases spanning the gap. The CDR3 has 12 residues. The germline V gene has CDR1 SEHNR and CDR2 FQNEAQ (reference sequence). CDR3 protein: CASSLLLYGYTF. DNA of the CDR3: TGTGCCAGCAGCTTACTCCTCTATGGCTACACCTTC. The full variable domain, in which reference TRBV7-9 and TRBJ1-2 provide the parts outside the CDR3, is DTGVSQNPRHKITKRGQNVTFRCDPISEHNRLYWYRQTLGQGPEFLTYFQNEAQLEKSRLLSDRFSAERPKGSFSTLEIQRTEQGDSAMYLCASSLLLYGYTFGSGTRLTVV.

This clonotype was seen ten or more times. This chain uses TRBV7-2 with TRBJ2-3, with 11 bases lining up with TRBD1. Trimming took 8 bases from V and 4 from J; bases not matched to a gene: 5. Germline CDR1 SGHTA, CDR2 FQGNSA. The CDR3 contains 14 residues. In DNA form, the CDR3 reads TGTGCCAGCGGTACGGACAGGGGGCCAGATACGCAGTATTTT. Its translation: CASGTDRGPDTQYF.

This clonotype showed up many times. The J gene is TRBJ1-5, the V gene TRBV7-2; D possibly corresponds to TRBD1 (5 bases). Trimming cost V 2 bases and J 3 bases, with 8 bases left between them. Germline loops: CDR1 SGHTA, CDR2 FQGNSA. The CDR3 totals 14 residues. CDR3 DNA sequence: TGTGCCAGCAGCTTACCGGGGGTCAATCAGCCCCAGCATTTT. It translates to CASSLPGVNQPQHF.

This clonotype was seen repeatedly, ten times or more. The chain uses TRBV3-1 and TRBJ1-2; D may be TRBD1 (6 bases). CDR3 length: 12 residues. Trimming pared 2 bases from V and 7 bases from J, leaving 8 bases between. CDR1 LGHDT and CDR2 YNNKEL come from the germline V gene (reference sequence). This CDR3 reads CASSQNRAGYTF. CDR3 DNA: TGTGCCAGCAGCCAAAACAGGGCTGGCTACACCTTC.

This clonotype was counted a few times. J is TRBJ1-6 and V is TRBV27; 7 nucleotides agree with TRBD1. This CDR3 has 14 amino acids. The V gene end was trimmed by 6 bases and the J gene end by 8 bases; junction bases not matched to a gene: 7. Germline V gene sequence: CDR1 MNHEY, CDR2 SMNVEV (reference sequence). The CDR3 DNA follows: TGTGCCAGCAGCCGCCGGGACAGATATTCACCCCTCCACTTT. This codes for CASSRRDRYSPLHF.

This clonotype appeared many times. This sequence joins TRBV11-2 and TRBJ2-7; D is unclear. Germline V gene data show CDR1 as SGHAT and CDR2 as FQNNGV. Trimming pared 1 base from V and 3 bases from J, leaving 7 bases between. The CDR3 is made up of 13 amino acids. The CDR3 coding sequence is TGTGCCAGCAGCTTAGGTCAGATCTACGAGCAGTACTTC. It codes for CASSLGQIYEQYF.

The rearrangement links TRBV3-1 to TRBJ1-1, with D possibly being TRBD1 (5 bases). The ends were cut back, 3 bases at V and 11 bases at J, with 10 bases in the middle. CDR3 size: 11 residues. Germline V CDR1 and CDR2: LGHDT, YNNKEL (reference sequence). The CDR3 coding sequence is TGTGCCAGCAGCCATGGGACGGATGCTTTCTTT. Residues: CASSHGTDAFF. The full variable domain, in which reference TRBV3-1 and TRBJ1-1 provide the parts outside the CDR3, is DTAVSQTPKYLVTQMGNDKSIKCEQNLGHDTMYWYKQDSKKFLKIMFSYNNKELIINETVPNRFSPKSPDKAHLNLHINSLELGDSAVYFCASSHGTDAFFGQGTRLTVV.

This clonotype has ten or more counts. Written as DNA, the CDR3 is TGTGCCAGCAGTTTACAGGGTGAAGCTTTCTTT. It specifies CASSLQGEAFF. This chain links TRBV3-1 with TRBJ1-1, with D perhaps matching TRBD1 (6 bases). V was trimmed by 6 bases and J by 7 bases, leaving 9 bases between them. There are 11 residues in the CDR3. Looked up from germline, CDR1 is LGHDT and CDR2 is YNNKEL (reference sequence).

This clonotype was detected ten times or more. The DNA of the CDR3 is TGTGCCAGCAGCCAAGGGCCGGGAGGGAGCAATCAGCCCCAGCATTTT. Residues: CASSQGPGGSNQPQHF. This chain connects TRBV3-1 to TRBJ1-5, with D uncertain. The germline CDR1 and CDR2 sequences are LGHDT and YNNKEL (reference sequence). With 1 base removed from V and 1 base from J, the gap between germline ends came to 11 bases. CDR3 length: 16 residues.

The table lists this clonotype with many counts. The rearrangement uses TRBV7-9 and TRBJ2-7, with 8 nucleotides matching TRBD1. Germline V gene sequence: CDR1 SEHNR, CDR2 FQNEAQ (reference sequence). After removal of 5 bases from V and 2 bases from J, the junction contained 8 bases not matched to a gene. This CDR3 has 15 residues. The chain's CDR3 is CASSLPDRVPYEQYF. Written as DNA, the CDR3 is TGTGCCAGCAGCCTACCGGACAGGGTTCCCTACGAGCAGTACTTC.